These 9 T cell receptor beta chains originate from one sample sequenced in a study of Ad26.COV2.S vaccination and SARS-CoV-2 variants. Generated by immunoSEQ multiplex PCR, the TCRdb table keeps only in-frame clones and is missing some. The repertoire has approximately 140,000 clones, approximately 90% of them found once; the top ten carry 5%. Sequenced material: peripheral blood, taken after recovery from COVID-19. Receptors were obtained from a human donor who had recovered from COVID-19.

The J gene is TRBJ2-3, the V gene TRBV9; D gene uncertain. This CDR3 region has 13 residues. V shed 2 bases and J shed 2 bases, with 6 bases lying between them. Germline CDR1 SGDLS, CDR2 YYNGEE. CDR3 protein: CASSVFDTDTQYF. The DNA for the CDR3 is TGTGCCAGCAGCGTTTTCGACACAGATACGCAGTATTTT.

CDR3 sequence reads: CASSSIFSYGYTF. In DNA form, the CDR3 reads TGTGCCAGCAGTTCCATATTCTCCTATGGCTACACCTTC. The genes are TRBV12-3 or TRBV12-4 and TRBJ1-2; D is uncertain. The germline V and J ends were trimmed by 4 bases and 4 bases, with 10 bases remaining between them. There are 13 residues in the CDR3.

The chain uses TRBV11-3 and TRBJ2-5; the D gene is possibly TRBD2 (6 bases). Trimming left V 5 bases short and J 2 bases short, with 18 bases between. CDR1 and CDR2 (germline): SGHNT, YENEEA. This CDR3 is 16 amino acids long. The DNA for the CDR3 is TGTGCCAGCAGCAGCTCGGGGTCGGGAGTACAAGAGACCCAGTACTTC. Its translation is CASSSSGSGVQETQYF.

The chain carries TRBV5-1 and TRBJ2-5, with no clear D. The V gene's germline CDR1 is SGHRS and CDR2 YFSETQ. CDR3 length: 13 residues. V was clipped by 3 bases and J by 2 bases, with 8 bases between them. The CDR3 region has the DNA TGCGCCAGCAGCTATGGGGTGCAAGAGACCCAGTACTTC. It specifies CASSYGVQETQYF.

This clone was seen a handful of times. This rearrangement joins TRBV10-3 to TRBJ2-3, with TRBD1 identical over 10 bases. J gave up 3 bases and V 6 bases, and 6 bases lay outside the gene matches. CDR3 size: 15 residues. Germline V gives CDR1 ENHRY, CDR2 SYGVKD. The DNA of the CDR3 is TGTGCCATCAGCCGGACAGGGGGAGTTACAGATACGCAGTATTTT. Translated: CAISRTGGVTDTQYF.

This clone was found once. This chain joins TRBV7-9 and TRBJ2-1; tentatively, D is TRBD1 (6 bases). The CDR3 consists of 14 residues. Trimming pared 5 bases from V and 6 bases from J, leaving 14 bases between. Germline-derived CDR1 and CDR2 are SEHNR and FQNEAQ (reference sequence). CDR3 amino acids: CASSAPGHFNEQFF. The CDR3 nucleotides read TGTGCCAGCAGCGCCCCGGGACACTTCAATGAGCAGTTCTTC.

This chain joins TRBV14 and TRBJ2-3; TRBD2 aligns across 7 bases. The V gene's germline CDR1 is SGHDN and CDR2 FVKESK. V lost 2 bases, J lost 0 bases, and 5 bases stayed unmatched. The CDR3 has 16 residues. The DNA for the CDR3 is TGTGCCAGCAGCCAACTATGGCGGGGGAGCACAGATACGCAGTATTTT. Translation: CASSQLWRGSTDTQYF.

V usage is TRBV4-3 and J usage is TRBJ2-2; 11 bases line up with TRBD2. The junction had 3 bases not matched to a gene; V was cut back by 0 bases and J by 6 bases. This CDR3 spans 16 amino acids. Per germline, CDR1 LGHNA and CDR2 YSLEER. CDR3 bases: TGCGCCAGCAGCCAAGATTTTAGCGGGGGGGCCGGGGAGCTGTTTTTT. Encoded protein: CASSQDFSGGAGELFF.

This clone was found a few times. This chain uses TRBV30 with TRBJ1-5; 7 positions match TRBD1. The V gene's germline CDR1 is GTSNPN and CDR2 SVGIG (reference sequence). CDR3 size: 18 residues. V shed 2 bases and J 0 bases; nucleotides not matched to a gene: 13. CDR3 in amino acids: CAWSRNRDSLYSNQPQHF. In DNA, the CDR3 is TGTGCCTGGAGTCGAAACCGGGACAGCCTTTATAGCAATCAGCCCCAGCATTTT.